The sequence of this T cell receptor (beta chain) was determined in a study of T cell responses to AZD1222 COVID-19 vaccine. General study points: Seropositivity was recorded at baseline in only six AZD1222 recipients. Close to half of all spike-specific TCRs reportedly target regions of the variants that are unmutated. Donor demographics were predominantly white British with a female majority; clonal diversity may be underestimated.

Germline V gene lookup returns CDR1 SGHAT and CDR2 FQNNGV. This CDR3 is 15 amino acids long. The V end lost 1 base, the J end lost 9 bases, and 13 bases lay between the germline ends. This clone was observed a single time. Its specificity is not known. TCRdb keeps only in-frame clones here, not all; method: immunoSEQ multiplex PCR. The sample lists roughly 120,000 clones; about 88% were seen once. The origin of this receptor is an adult who received the AZD1222 COVID-19 vaccine. This chain joins TRBV11-2 and TRBJ1-6, with D tentatively TRBD1 (6 bases). The source was peripheral blood, collected 28 days after the second AZD1222 dose. CDR3 coding DNA: TGTGCCAGCAGCTTAGCAGAGGGGGTGGCTTCACCCCTCCACTTT. This gives the protein CASSLAEGVASPLHF. The variable domain in full, completed from reference TRBV11-2 and TRBJ1-6, reads EAGVAQSPRYKIIEKRQSVAFWCNPISGHATLYWYQQILGQGPKLLIQFQNNGVVDDSQLPKDRFSAERLKGVDSTLKIQPAKLEDSAVYLCASSLAEGVASPLHFGNGTRLTVT.